The 24 T cell receptor beta chains below were found in one sample sequenced in a study of technical replicates of blood from a handful of donors. The repertoire was sequenced with immunoSEQ multiplex PCR; TCRdb's copy has only in-frame clones and lacks some. The repertoire includes some 83,000 clones, 85% to 95% of them detected once, and over 0.4% sits in the top ten. What was sequenced was T cells isolated from PBMCs. Every receptor here comes from a human donor in good health.

The CDR3 DNA sequence: TGTGCCAGTAGCCCGCGACAGTTTGTAAGCTCTGGAAACACCATATATTTT. This encodes CASSPRQFVSSGNTIYF. The chain couples TRBV19 to TRBJ1-3; a possible D gene is TRBD1 (5 bases). This CDR3 is 17 amino acids long. From germline, CDR1 is LNHDA and CDR2 SQIVND (reference sequence). Trimming removed 6 bases from V and 0 bases from J, with 18 bases in between.

The chain links TRBV13 to TRBJ2-7, with no clear D. Germline values: CDR1 PRHDT, CDR2 FYEKMQ (reference sequence). The CDR3 sequence is 13 residues long. V was cut by 0 bases and J by 3 bases, with 6 bases left in between. CDR3 amino acids: CASSLGRSYEQYF. CDR3 DNA sequence: TGTGCCAGCAGCTTAGGCCGGAGCTACGAGCAGTACTTC.

The chain is built from TRBV2 and TRBJ1-2, with TRBD1 identical over 8 bases. Germline V gene sequence: CDR1 SNHLY, CDR2 FYNNEI. The length of the CDR3 is 13 residues. V trimming: 4 bases; J trimming: 4 bases; junction bases outside the gene matches: 2. The CDR3 protein is CASSGTGSYGYTF. CDR3 sequence (DNA): TGTGCCAGCAGTGGGACAGGGAGCTATGGCTACACCTTC.

In this sample, this clone turned up once. The chain has TRBV9 and TRBJ2-3; 10 bases match TRBD2. Germline trimming cut 0 bases from V and 6 bases from J; bases unmatched to any gene: 7. In germline, CDR1 is SGDLS, CDR2 YYNGEE. This CDR3 has 16 residues. CDR3 in DNA: TGTGCCAGCAGCGTAGGGGCTAGCGGGAGCTTTGATACGCAGTATTTT. Translating it yields CASSVGASGSFDTQYF. Using reference TRBV9 and TRBJ2-3 for the parts outside the CDR3, the full variable domain is DSGVTQTPKHLITATGQRVTLRCSPRSGDLSVYWYQQSLDQGLQFLIQYYNGEERAKGNILERFSAQQFPDLHSELNLSSLELGDSALYFCASSVGASGSFDTQYFGPGTRLTVL.

The chain recombines TRBV5-8 with TRBJ2-7; possible D gene TRBD2, 6 bases. The CDR3 spans 14 residues. Germline lookup yields CDR1 SGHTS and CDR2 YDEGEE. With 3 bases removed from V and 3 bases from J, the gap between germline ends came to 13 bases. DNA for the CDR3: TGTGCCAGCAGCTCCCGGGACTTTCTCTACGAGCAGTACTTC. Its translation is CASSSRDFLYEQYF.

The CDR3 reads CASSPRLPKSSGELFF. For the CDR3, the DNA is TGTGCCAGCAGCCCGAGACTCCCTAAGAGCTCCGGGGAGCTGTTTTTT. The rearrangement joins TRBV11-2 to TRBJ2-2; no definite D call. The CDR3 runs to 16 residues. The germline V gene has CDR1 SGHAT and CDR2 FQNNGV. V was clipped by 5 bases and J by 6 bases, with 19 bases between them.

This rearrangement joins TRBV7-2 to TRBJ2-7; 10 bases line up with TRBD2. CDR1 is SGHTA, CDR2 FQGNSA, per germline. J gave up 2 bases and V 4 bases, and 2 bases lay outside the gene matches. The CDR3 spans 14 residues. CDR3 nucleotides: TGTGCCAGCAGCTGGACTAGCGGCCCCTACGAGCAGTACTTC. Translated, it gives CASSWTSGPYEQYF.

This chain uses TRBV25-1 with TRBJ2-5, with 9 nucleotides matching TRBD1. Trimming took 4 bases from V and 3 from J; bases not matched to a gene: 6. The germline CDR1 and CDR2 sequences are MGHDK and SYGVNS. The CDR3 runs 15 residues. CDR3 sequence (DNA): TGTGCCAGCAGTGCCTCCGGGACAGGGAAAGAGACCCAGTACTTC. Its protein is CASSASGTGKETQYF.

V usage is TRBV6-1 and J usage is TRBJ2-7, with 7 nucleotides matching TRBD1. The germline V gene has CDR1 MNHNS and CDR2 SASEGT. The CDR3 contains 14 residues. The V gene end was trimmed by 4 bases and the J gene end by 5 bases; junction bases not matched to a gene: 8. In DNA, the CDR3 is TGTGCCAGCAGTGTCTCACAGGGGTTGAACGAGCAGTACTTC. Its translation is CASSVSQGLNEQYF.

This chain uses TRBV6-1 with TRBJ2-2; no clear D. Trimming shortened V by 6 bases and J by 1 base, and 9 bases separated the two germline ends. The CDR3 contains 14 residues. The germline CDR1 and CDR2 sequences are MNHNS and SASEGT. As DNA, the CDR3 is TGTGCCAGCAGAGCCTTCAAGAACACCGGGGAGCTGTTTTTT. Translating gives CASRAFKNTGELFF.

This clone turned up a few times. V usage is TRBV27 and J usage is TRBJ1-2; the match to TRBD1 covers 7 bases. CDR1 is MNHEY, CDR2 SMNVEV, per germline (reference sequence). The CDR3 has 13 residues. With 6 bases clipped from V and 8 bases from J, the junction kept 9 bases outside the gene matches. This CDR3 reads CASSILRGSGYTF. The DNA for the CDR3 is TGTGCCAGCAGCATACTCAGGGGGTCGGGCTACACCTTC.

This clone has a single count. This sequence joins TRBV11-3 and TRBJ1-3, with no clear D. Deletions cut 2 bases from V and 7 bases from J, with 15 bases between. Per germline, CDR1 SGHNT and CDR2 YENEEA. CDR3 size: 15 residues. CDR3 in amino acids: CASSLRSGNENTIYF. The CDR3 DNA reads as TGTGCCAGCAGCTTAAGATCCGGGAATGAGAACACCATATATTTT.

Notes on this clone: Distinct nucleotide sequences in the sample also encode this CDR3. The chain joins TRBV27 to TRBJ2-5; 9 bases match TRBD1. The CDR3 consists of 13 residues. V dropped 5 bases and J dropped 4; count of bases not matched to a gene: 2. In germline, CDR1 is MNHEY, CDR2 SMNVEV (reference sequence). CDR3 sequence reads: CASSLGQGETQYF. Written as DNA, the CDR3 is TGTGCCAGCAGTCTGGGACAGGGAGAGACCCAGTACTTC.

The V and J genes are TRBV9 and TRBJ1-3; 7 bases agree with TRBD1. The germline V gene has CDR1 SGDLS and CDR2 YYNGEE. The CDR3 runs to 15 residues. With V trimmed by 3 bases and J by 2 bases, 5 bases remained unmatched. This CDR3 reads CASSATGTAGNTIYF. The CDR3 DNA sequence: TGTGCCAGCAGCGCAACCGGGACAGCTGGAAACACCATATATTTT.

The V call is TRBV9, the J call TRBJ1-5; possibly TRBD1 for D (6 bases). Per the germline V gene, CDR1 is SGDLS and CDR2 is YYNGEE. There are 13 residues in the CDR3. V dropped 2 bases and J dropped 9 bases, with 12 bases sitting between them. The CDR3 DNA reads TGTGCCAGCAGCGTTGGGACATCCGCGCCCCAGCATTTT. Translating gives CASSVGTSAPQHF.

This chain connects TRBV27 to TRBJ2-5; the D gene is possibly TRBD1 (6 bases). The CDR3 totals 14 residues. Trimming left V 0 bases short and J 9 bases short, with 14 bases between. The germline CDR1 and CDR2 sequences are MNHEY and SMNVEV (reference sequence). The CDR3 DNA sequence: TGTGCCAGCAGTTTATCGAGAGGCAGGGGTCCCCAGTACTTC. Its protein is CASSLSRGRGPQYF.

Here the CDR3 reads CATSREVQVGQPQHF. CDR3 coding DNA: TGTGCCACCAGCAGAGAGGTCCAGGTTGGTCAGCCCCAGCATTTT. V and J are TRBV15 and TRBJ1-5; no clear D gene. Trimming shortened V by 0 bases and J by 6 bases, and 12 bases separated the two germline ends. CDR3 length: 15 residues. Germline V CDR1 and CDR2: LNHNV, YYDKDF (reference sequence).

The J gene is TRBJ1-3, the V gene TRBV29-1, with D possibly matching TRBD1 (6 bases). The ends were cut back, 6 bases at V and 1 base at J, with 13 bases in the middle. The CDR3 covers 14 residues. Germline V gene sequence: CDR1 SQVTM, CDR2 ANQGSEA. DNA for the CDR3: TGCAGCGTACAACATACAGGGTCTGGAAACACCATATATTTT. Its translation is CSVQHTGSGNTIYF. Full variable domain (outside the CDR3, taken from reference TRBV29-1 and TRBJ1-3): SAVISQKPSRDICQRGTSLTIQCQVDSQVTMMFWYRQQPGQSLTLIATANQGSEATYESGFVIDKFPISRPNLTFSTLTVSNMSPEDSSIYLCSVQHTGSGNTIYFGEGSWLTVV.

This chain uses TRBV28 with TRBJ2-7, with D maybe TRBD2 (6 bases). The CDR3 totals 15 residues. Trimming pared 6 bases from V and 1 base from J, leaving 16 bases between. Per the germline V gene, CDR1 is MDHEN and CDR2 is SYDVKM. CDR3 bases: TGTGCCAGCAGGTCGGGGCTAGCGTATTCCTACGAGCAGTACTTC. Translation gives CASRSGLAYSYEQYF. Filled out from reference TRBV28 and TRBJ2-7, the complete variable domain reads DVKVTQSSRYLVKRTGEKVFLECVQDMDHENMFWYRQDPGLGLRLIYFSYDVKMKEKGDIPEGYSVSREKKERFSLILESASTNQTSMYLCASRSGLAYSYEQYFGPGTRLTVT.

J is TRBJ1-5 and V is TRBV7-8; no firm D call. The CDR3 contains 14 residues. Trimming removed 5 bases from V and 4 bases from J, with 12 bases in between. CDR1 and CDR2 (germline): SGHVS, FQNEAQ. CDR3 amino acids: CASSLDIRNQPQHF. The CDR3 DNA reads TGTGCCAGCAGCCTAGACATTCGAAATCAGCCCCAGCATTTT.

The chain combines TRBV6-5 with TRBJ1-5, with unresolved D. The V and J ends lost 5 bases and 5 bases respectively, with 4 bases between them. This CDR3 has 11 amino acids. Germline V lookup: CDR1 MNHEY, CDR2 SVGAGI. DNA of the CDR3: TGTGCCAGCAGTCGGGATCAGCCCCAGCATTTT. Protein sequence: CASSRDQPQHF.

The chain employs TRBV19 and TRBJ1-3; TRBD1 is a possible D gene (6 bases). There are 16 residues in the CDR3. The V gene's germline CDR1 is LNHDA and CDR2 SQIVND (reference sequence). V lost 3 bases to trimming and J lost 2 bases, with 14 bases between them. The CDR3 loop is CASSMYRVIAGNTIYF. The CDR3 DNA follows: TGTGCCAGTAGTATGTACAGGGTTATTGCTGGAAACACCATATATTTT.

This chain connects TRBV29-1 to TRBJ1-1; possibly TRBD1 for D (6 bases). The CDR3 totals 12 residues. Deletions cut 5 bases from V and 5 bases from J, with 12 bases between. Per germline, CDR1 SQVTM and CDR2 ANQGSEA. CDR3 coding DNA: TGCAGCGTTCAGGGGTGGAGTACTGAAGCTTTCTTT. Translation: CSVQGWSTEAFF.

The rearrangement uses TRBV19 and TRBJ1-1; 7 nucleotides agree with TRBD1. CDR1 and CDR2 from the germline V gene are LNHDA and SQIVND (reference sequence). The CDR3 is 13 residues long. The trim removed 5 bases at V and 5 bases at J, leaving 5 bases unmatched. CDR3 bases: TGTGCCAGTAGTGGGGACAGAGGTACTGAAGCTTTCTTT. Its translation is CASSGDRGTEAFF.